A single sample gave rise to the 19 T cell receptor beta chains below, sequenced in a study of post-analysis software for immune sequencing data. Study findings and constraints: Comparison of patients with controls showed 5 or 6 TRBV segments more frequent in patients, TRBV5-6, TRBV5-1 and TRBV20-1 among them.

TCR beta cDNA libraries included unique molecular identifiers. TCRdb fed the PCR reads into MiXCR, producing one record per CDR3 protein. The sample lists a few hundred thousand distinct CDR3 sequences; roughly a third were seen once. Their recognized antigens are unknown. The specimen was blood. These receptors all come from a girl aged 10 to 17 with multiple sclerosis.

This clonotype was seen more than once but under ten times. V is TRBV4-1 and J is TRBJ2-1; TRBD2 matches 9 bases. The CDR3 spans 16 residues. The V gene's germline CDR1 is MGHRA and CDR2 YSYEKL. The ends lost 0 bases at V and 13 bases at J; junction bases unmatched: 13. The CDR3 is CASSQEGAGGGETQFF. CDR3 bases: TGCGCCAGCAGCCAAGAGGGAGCGGGAGGTGGGGAGACCCAGTTCTTC.

This clonotype appeared many times. The V gene is TRBV7-9, the J gene TRBJ2-1; 8 bases align to TRBD1. The V gene end was trimmed by 5 bases and the J gene end by 7 bases; junction bases not matched to a gene: 10. The CDR3 is 15 residues long. The germline V gene encodes CDR1 SEHNR and CDR2 FQNEAQ (reference sequence). CDR3 bases: TGTGCCAGCAGCCACGGGACAGGTCTAGGGAATGAGCAGTTCTTC. Translated: CASSHGTGLGNEQFF. Together with reference TRBV7-9 and TRBJ2-1, the CDR3 gives the full variable domain: DTGVSQNPRHKITKRGQNVTFRCDPISEHNRLYWYRQTLGQGPEFLTYFQNEAQLEKSRLLSDRFSAERPKGSFSTLEIQRTEQGDSAMYLCASSHGTGLGNEQFFGPGTRLTVL.

The V gene is TRBV4-2, the J gene TRBJ2-3, with 9 bases fitting TRBD2. Germline CDR1 and CDR2: LGHNA and YNFKEQ. This CDR3 has 17 residues. V dropped 0 bases and J dropped 2; count of bases not matched to a gene: 6. In DNA, the CDR3 is TGTGCCAGCAGCCAAGAAGGAGCGGGAGGATCCACAGATACGCAGTATTTT. Translated: CASSQEGAGGSTDTQYF.

This clonotype was detected only once. A much larger clonotype is one base distant, so this may be a read error. CDR3 in amino acids: CSTLESRGGDDYTF. CDR3 DNA sequence: TGCAGTACGTTAGAGAGTAGGGGAGGGGATGACTACACCTTC. The chain carries TRBV20-1 and TRBJ1-2; TRBD1 is a possible D gene (5 bases). This CDR3 is built from 14 residues. The germline CDR1 and CDR2 sequences are DFQATT and SNEGSKA (reference sequence). The V end lost 8 bases, the J end lost 10 bases, and 26 bases lay between the germline ends.

This clonotype was counted between two and nine times. A clone one base away is much larger, so this may be a read error. The chain recombines TRBV5-1 with TRBJ2-5; the match to TRBD2 covers 7 bases. The germline gives CDR1 SGHRS, CDR2 YFSETQ. The CDR3 covers 15 residues. Trimming at V came to 2 bases and at J to 11 bases, leaving 15 bases not matched to a gene. The CDR3 bases are TGCGCCAGCAGCTTAAGATTAGGGAGGGGCGATGAGCAGTACTTC. Translation gives CASSLRLGRGDEQYF.

The chain is built from TRBV21-1 and TRBJ2-2; TRBD1, the table's D call, was not compared with the DNA. TRBV21-1 is reported as a pseudogene. This CDR3 has 16 amino acids. The CDR3 bases are TGTGCCAGCAGCAAAGGCAATCTGGGGGACACCGGGGAGCTGTTTTTT. It encodes CASSKGNLGDTGELFF.

This chain links TRBV12-3 or TRBV12-4 with TRBJ2-5, with 7 bases aligning to TRBD2. The CDR3 is 14 residues long. Germline trimming cut 6 bases from V and 9 bases from J; bases unmatched to any gene: 13. CDR3 residues: CASSRGGSVEAQYF. DNA for the CDR3: TGTGCCAGCAGCCGCGGGGGTTCCGTTGAGGCCCAGTACTTC.

Many counts were recorded for this clonotype. The J gene is TRBJ2-5, the V gene TRBV29-1; no definite D call. Germline-derived CDR1 and CDR2 are SQVTM and ANQGSEA. The CDR3 consists of 14 residues. V was pared by 3 bases and J by 1 base, with 12 bases between. The CDR3 region has the DNA TGCAGCGTTGACCCTCGGCGGCTCCAAGAGACCCAGTACTTC. This translates into CSVDPRRLQETQYF.

V and J are TRBV24-1 and TRBJ1-1; tentatively, D is TRBD1 (5 bases). Germline CDR1 KGHDR, CDR2 SFDVKD. The CDR3 has 13 residues. Trimming cost V 9 bases and J 5 bases, with 15 bases left between them. CDR3 in DNA: TGTGCCACCTCAGGGAGGGATAGGACTGAAGCTTTCTTT. Protein sequence: CATSGRDRTEAFF.

As DNA, the CDR3 is TGCAGTGCTAGAGACAGGGAGACCTACGAGCAGTACTTC. Its protein is CSARDRETYEQYF. This chain links TRBV20-1 with TRBJ2-7, with D tentatively TRBD1 or TRBD2 (5 bases each). Trimming took off 0 bases at V and 2 bases at J, with 8 bases between the two ends. Germline CDR1 and CDR2: DFQATT and SNEGSKA (reference sequence). The CDR3 has 13 residues.

The chain employs TRBV12-3 or TRBV12-4 and TRBJ2-7; TRBD2 aligns across 8 bases. This CDR3 has 14 residues. The V and J ends lost 5 bases and 2 bases, in that order; junction bases with no gene match: 5. CDR3: CASSRSGAAYEQYF. The DNA of the CDR3 is TGTGCCAGCAGTCGTAGCGGGGCCGCCTACGAGCAGTACTTC.

This clonotype was picked up one time. The rearrangement links TRBV28 to TRBJ1-5; tentative D call: TRBD1 (6 bases). Between the trimmed V and J ends, which lost 5 bases and 1 base, there was a span of 18 bases. The length of the CDR3 is 17 residues. Germline values: CDR1 MDHEN, CDR2 SYDVKM. The CDR3 is CASSLMGGPLSNQPQHF. For the CDR3, the DNA is TGTGCCAGCAGTCTAATGGGGGGGCCGTTGAGCAATCAGCCCCAGCATTTT.

V is TRBV6-2 or TRBV6-3 and J is TRBJ1-5, with D possibly being TRBD1 (6 bases). The CDR3 has 16 residues. The V and J ends lost 6 bases and 0 bases respectively, with 15 bases between them. Germline assignment: CDR1 MNHEY and CDR2 SVGEGT. The CDR3 nucleotides read TGTGCCAGCAGCGACGGACAGCCATATAGCAATCAGCCCCAGCATTTT. This translates into CASSDGQPYSNQPQHF.

The V call is TRBV12-3 or TRBV12-4, the J call TRBJ1-5, with D possibly TRBD1 on 5 matching bases. The CDR3 contains 14 residues. The V end was cut by 5 bases, the J end by 4 bases, with 12 bases between. The CDR3 here is CASSPIQGNQPQHF. Here the CDR3 DNA reads TGTGCCAGCAGTCCGATCCAGGGAAATCAGCCCCAGCATTTT.

This clonotype was detected ten times or more. The V gene is TRBV4-2, the J gene TRBJ2-3; TRBD2 matches 8 bases. From germline, CDR1 is LGHNA and CDR2 YNFKEQ. Unmatched junction bases numbered 5, after V lost 0 bases and J lost 6 bases. There are 15 residues in the CDR3. DNA for the CDR3: TGTGCCAGCAGCCAAGAGGGACTAGTACCGGATACGCAGTATTTT. Encoded protein: CASSQEGLVPDTQYF.

This clonotype has more than one count but fewer than ten. The CDR3, as DNA: TGCGCCAGCCGGGCAGGAACAGCGACCAATCAGCCCCAGCATTTT. Residues: CASRAGTATNQPQHF. The chain uses TRBV5-1 and TRBJ1-5, with D uncertain. V gave up 7 bases and J gave up 3 bases, with 17 bases separating them. This CDR3 has 15 amino acids. Germline values: CDR1 SGHRS, CDR2 YFSETQ.

The CDR3 DNA follows: TGCGCCAGCAGCTTGCGAGCGGGGGGGCCTCAGGATGAGCAGTTCTTC. Encoded protein: CASSLRAGGPQDEQFF. The V gene is TRBV5-1, the J gene TRBJ2-1, with 10 bases matching TRBD2. Trimming at V came to 1 base and at J to 8 bases, leaving 9 bases not matched to a gene. Germline CDR1 reads SGHRS; CDR2 reads YFSETQ. The CDR3 has 16 amino acids.

This clonotype occurred a few times. The V and J genes are TRBV7-2 and TRBJ1-1; TRBD1 might be the D (6 bases). CDR1 SGHTA and CDR2 FQGNSA come from the germline V gene. Trimming cost V 0 bases and J 4 bases, with 9 bases left between them. The length of the CDR3 is 14 residues. CDR3 nucleotide sequence: TGTGCCAGCAGCTTAGCGTTAGGGGGCACTGAAGCTTTCTTT. Translation gives CASSLALGGTEAFF. Variable domain in full (rest from reference TRBV7-2 and TRBJ1-1): GAGVSQSPSNKVTEKGKDVELRCDPISGHTALYWYRQSLGQGLEFLIYFQGNSAPDKSGLPSDRFSAERTGGSVSTLTIQRTQQEDSAVYLCASSLALGGTEAFFGQGTRLTVV.

The chain couples TRBV11-2 to TRBJ1-6; the match to TRBD1 covers 8 bases. J was trimmed by 7 bases and V by 4 bases; bases with no gene match: 6. The CDR3 is 15 residues long. Looked up from germline, CDR1 is SGHAT and CDR2 is FQNNGV. The CDR3 DNA sequence: TGTGCCAGCAGCTGGGGGACAGGAGGAAATTCACCCCTCCACTTT. It yields the protein CASSWGTGGNSPLHF.